This section outlines one T cell receptor (beta chain) sequence together with its context. This record comes from a study of OX40 agonist ivuxolimab in advanced cancers. Background on the study: The patients' treatment was ivuxolimab, an agonistic anti-OX40 (CD134) antibody. Three patients, one with hepatocellular carcinoma and two with cutaneous melanoma, achieved partial responses.

Germline CDR1 SGHRS, CDR2 YFSETQ. Trimming cost V 4 bases and J 10 bases; bases outside gene matches: 15. This CDR3 is 16 amino acids long. Measured with immunoSEQ multiplex PCR; TCRdb has only the in-frame clones, and not every one. Among approximately 71,000 clones listed, over 80% were seen once. The chain is built from TRBV5-1 and TRBJ2-1; 9 bases are a match to TRBD2. This TCR was recovered from an adult with an advanced solid tumor such as melanoma, head and neck, liver or kidney cancer. Sample: CD4+ or CD8+ T cells sorted from blood, taken in a trial of the OX40 agonist ivuxolimab. The CDR3 loop reads CASSLGLAGERKEQFF. The CDR3 DNA sequence: TGCGCCAGCAGCCTCGGTTTAGCGGGAGAGCGAAAGGAGCAGTTCTTC.